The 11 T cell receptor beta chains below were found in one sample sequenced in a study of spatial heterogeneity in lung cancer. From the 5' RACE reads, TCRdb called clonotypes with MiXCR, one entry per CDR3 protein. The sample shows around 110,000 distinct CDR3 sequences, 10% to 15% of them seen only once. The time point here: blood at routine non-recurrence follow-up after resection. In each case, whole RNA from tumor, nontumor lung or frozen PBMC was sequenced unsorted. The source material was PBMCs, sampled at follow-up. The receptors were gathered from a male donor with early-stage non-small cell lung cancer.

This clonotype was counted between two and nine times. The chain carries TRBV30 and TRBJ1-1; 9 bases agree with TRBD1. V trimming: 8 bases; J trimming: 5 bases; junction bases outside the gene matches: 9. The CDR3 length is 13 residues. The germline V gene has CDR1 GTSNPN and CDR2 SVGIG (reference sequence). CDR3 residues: CASRTGELTEAFF. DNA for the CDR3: TGTGCCAGTCGGACAGGGGAATTAACTGAAGCTTTCTTT.

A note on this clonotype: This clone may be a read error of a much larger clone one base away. The CDR3 loop reads CASSLAGGFKAFF. The CDR3 DNA reads as TGCGCCAGCAGCTTGGCGGGGGGCTTTAAAGCTTTCTTT. This chain connects TRBV5-1 to TRBJ1-1, with D perhaps matching TRBD1 (6 bases). This CDR3 region has 13 residues. Trimming took 0 bases from V and 9 from J, leaving 12 bases between them. Germline CDR1 is SGHRS and CDR2 is YFSETQ.

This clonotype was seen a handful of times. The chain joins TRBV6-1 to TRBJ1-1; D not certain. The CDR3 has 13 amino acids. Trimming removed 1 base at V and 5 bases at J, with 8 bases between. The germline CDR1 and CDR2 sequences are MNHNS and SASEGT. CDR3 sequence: CASSEVEATEAFF. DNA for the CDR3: TGTGCCAGCAGTGAAGTAGAGGCGACTGAAGCTTTCTTT.

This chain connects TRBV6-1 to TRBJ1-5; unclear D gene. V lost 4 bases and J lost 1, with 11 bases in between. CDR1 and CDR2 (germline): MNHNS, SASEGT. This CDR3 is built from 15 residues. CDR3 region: CASSGNRWSNQPQHF. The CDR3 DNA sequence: TGTGCCAGCAGTGGGAACAGATGGAGCAATCAGCCCCAGCATTTT.

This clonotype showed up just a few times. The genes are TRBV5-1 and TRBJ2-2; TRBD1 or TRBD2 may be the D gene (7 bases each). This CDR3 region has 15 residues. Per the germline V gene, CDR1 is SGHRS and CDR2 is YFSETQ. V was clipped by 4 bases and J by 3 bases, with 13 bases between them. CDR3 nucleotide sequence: TGCGCCAGCAGCCGGGGAGGGACAGACACCGGGGAGCTGTTTTTT. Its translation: CASSRGGTDTGELFF.

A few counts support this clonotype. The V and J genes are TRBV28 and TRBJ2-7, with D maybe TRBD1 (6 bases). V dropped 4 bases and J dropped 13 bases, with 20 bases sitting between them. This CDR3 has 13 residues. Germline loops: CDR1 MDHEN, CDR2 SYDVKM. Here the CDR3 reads CASSSLPGQPRYF. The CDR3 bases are TGTGCCAGCAGTTCACTACCCGGACAGCCGCGCTACTTC.

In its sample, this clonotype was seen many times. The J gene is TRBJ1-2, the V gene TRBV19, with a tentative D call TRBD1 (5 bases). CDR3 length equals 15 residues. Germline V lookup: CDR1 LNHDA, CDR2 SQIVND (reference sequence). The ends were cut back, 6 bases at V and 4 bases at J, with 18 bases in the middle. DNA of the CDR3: TGTGCCAGTAGCCCCCAACCTGACAGTTCCTATGGCTACACCTTC. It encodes CASSPQPDSSYGYTF.

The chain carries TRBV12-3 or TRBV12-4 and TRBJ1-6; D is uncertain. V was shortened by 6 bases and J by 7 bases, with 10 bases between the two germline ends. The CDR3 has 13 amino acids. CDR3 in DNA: TGTGCCAGCAGCCCATTACAGAATTCACCCCTCCACTTT. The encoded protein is CASSPLQNSPLHF.

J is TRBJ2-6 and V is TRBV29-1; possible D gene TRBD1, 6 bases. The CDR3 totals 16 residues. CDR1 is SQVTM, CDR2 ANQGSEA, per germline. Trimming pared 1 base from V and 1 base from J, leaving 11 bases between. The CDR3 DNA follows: TGCAGCGTTGAAGGGGCCAGGGGTTCTGGGGCCAACGTCCTGACTTTC. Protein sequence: CSVEGARGSGANVLTF.

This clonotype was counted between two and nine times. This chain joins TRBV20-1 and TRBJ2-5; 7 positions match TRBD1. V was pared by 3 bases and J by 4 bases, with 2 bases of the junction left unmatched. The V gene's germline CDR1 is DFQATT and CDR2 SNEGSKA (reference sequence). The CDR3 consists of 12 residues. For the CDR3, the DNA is TGCAGTGCTAGCCGACAGGGAGAGACCCAGTACTTC. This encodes CSASRQGETQYF.

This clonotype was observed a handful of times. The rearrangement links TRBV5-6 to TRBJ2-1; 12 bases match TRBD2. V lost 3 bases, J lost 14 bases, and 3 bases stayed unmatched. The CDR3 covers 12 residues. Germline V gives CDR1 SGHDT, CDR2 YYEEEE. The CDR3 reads CASSWTSGVEFF. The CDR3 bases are TGTGCCAGCAGCTGGACTAGCGGGGTGGAGTTCTTC. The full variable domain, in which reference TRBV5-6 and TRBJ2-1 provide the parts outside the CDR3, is DAGVTQSPTHLIKTRGQQVTLRCSPKSGHDTVSWYQQALGQGPQFIFQYYEEEERQRGNFPDRFSGHQFPNYSSELNVNALLLGDSALYLCASSWTSGVEFFGPGTRLTVL.